This T cell receptor (beta chain) was documented in a study of T-cell memory formation after mild COVID-19. Study-wide findings and caveats: Memory cells collected pre-infection included some clones that later responded, suggesting cross-reactive memory joined.

This clonotype was observed a handful of times. Antigen: not known. Barcoded TCR alpha and TCR beta cDNA libraries with UMIs came from 5'RACE using constant-segment primers. TCRdb used MiXCR to reprocess the 5' RACE reads, holding one entry per CDR3 protein. Of 200,000 to 250,000 distinct CDR3 sequences in the sample, 25% to 35% are singletons; the top ten hold 10% to 12%. The V end was cut by 6 bases, the J end by 0 bases, with 8 bases between. This CDR3 comprises 12 residues. Germline values: CDR1 SQVTM, CDR2 ANQGSEA. The chain couples TRBV29-1 to TRBJ1-1, with D unresolved. This sequence originates from an adult woman who had mild COVID-19 (a few samples of this study predate the infection). Cell type and time point are not known. The source material was PBMCs or a T cell subset sorted from them (not recorded which). CDR3 amino acids: CSVGNMNTEAFF. The CDR3 DNA reads as TGCAGCGTGGGAAATATGAACACTGAAGCTTTCTTT.